This T cell receptor (beta chain) was recovered during a study of OX40 agonist ivuxolimab in advanced cancers. Details on this clone: Its antigen is undetermined.

Per germline, CDR1 SGHRS and CDR2 YFSETQ. CDR3 size: 15 residues. After removal of 4 bases from V and 0 bases from J, the junction contained 3 bases not matched to a gene. The data were produced by immunoSEQ multiplex PCR, yet TCRdb's version contains in-frame clones alone and is incomplete. The profile covers 30,000 to 40,000 clones, with around 89% appearing a single time and about 12% taken by the ten largest. Regarding the study as a whole: Relative to CD4+ cells, CD8+ T cells on average had more expanded clones. Low normalized T-cell clonal expansion was also seen in some nonresponders.

The clonotype originates from an adult with an advanced solid tumor such as melanoma, head and neck, liver or kidney cancer. Sequenced material: CD4+ or CD8+ T cells sorted from blood, taken in a trial of the OX40 agonist ivuxolimab. V is TRBV5-1 and J is TRBJ2-3; 9 nucleotides agree with TRBD2. The CDR3 coding sequence is TGCGCCAGCAGCCTAGCGGGGTATAGCACAGATACGCAGTATTTT. Its protein product is CASSLAGYSTDTQYF.